These 8 T cell receptor beta chains originate from one sample sequenced in a study of OX40 agonist ivuxolimab in advanced cancers. TCRdb keeps only in-frame clones here, not all; method: immunoSEQ multiplex PCR. In the table there are around 40,000 clones, 75% to 90% of which are singletons. Sequenced material: CD4+ or CD8+ T cells sorted from blood, taken in a trial of the OX40 agonist ivuxolimab. These receptors all stem from an adult with an advanced solid tumor such as melanoma, head and neck, liver or kidney cancer.

V and J are TRBV6-5 and TRBJ2-1; D unclear. The germline V gene encodes CDR1 MNHEY and CDR2 SVGAGI. The ends were cut back, 0 bases at V and 1 base at J, with 10 bases in the middle. The CDR3 has 16 amino acids. Here the CDR3 DNA reads TGTGCCAGCAGTTACTCGTCGGCAGTTTCCTACAATGAGCAGTTCTTC. The encoded protein is CASSYSSAVSYNEQFF.

Here the CDR3 DNA reads TGTGCCAGCAGCAACAGGATTTCTTCCTACGAGCAGTACTTC. Translation gives CASSNRISSYEQYF. V gene TRBV13 combines with J gene TRBJ2-7, with a weak D call TRBD1 (5 bases). The germline V gene has CDR1 PRHDT and CDR2 FYEKMQ (reference sequence). CDR3 length: 14 amino acids. Trimming pared 5 bases from V and 1 base from J, leaving 12 bases between.

This rearrangement joins TRBV29-1 to TRBJ2-7; possibly TRBD1 for D (8 bases). V gave up 6 bases and J gave up 3 bases, with 18 bases separating them. The CDR3 runs to 14 residues. Germline-derived CDR1 and CDR2 are SQVTM and ANQGSEA. The DNA of the CDR3 is TGCAGCGTGACGGGGGGACAGGCAAACTACGAGCAGTACTTC. It translates to CSVTGGQANYEQYF.

This clone was detected only once. This chain connects TRBV5-6 to TRBJ2-1, with 11 positions matching TRBD2. V shed 3 bases, J shed 12 bases, and the junction held 8 bases outside the gene matches. CDR1 SGHDT and CDR2 YYEEEE come from the germline V gene. There are 14 residues in the CDR3. In DNA, the CDR3 is TGTGCCAGCAGCTCGGGACTAGCGGTTTCAGGGCAGTTCTTC. Its translation is CASSSGLAVSGQFF.

The CDR3 coding sequence is TGTGCCAGCATTAGGGAACCTGATGGCTACACCTTC. Encoded protein: CASIREPDGYTF. This chain joins TRBV6-4 and TRBJ1-2; no clear D gene. CDR3 length: 12 amino acids. CDR1 and CDR2 (germline): MRHNA, SNTAGT. Trimming removed 7 bases from V and 6 bases from J, with 12 bases in between.

The chain joins TRBV4-3 to TRBJ2-1; 9 bases map to TRBD2. Trimming took 0 bases from V and 5 from J; bases not matched to a gene: 2. This CDR3 comprises 15 residues. The germline gives CDR1 LGHNA, CDR2 YSLEER. The CDR3 DNA follows: TGCGCCAGCAGCCAAGATGGCGGGGGGGACAATGAGCAGTTCTTC. Translating gives CASSQDGGGDNEQFF.

The table lists this clone with a count of one. The J gene is TRBJ2-1, the V gene TRBV4-2, with D possibly matching TRBD2 (6 bases). The germline CDR1 and CDR2 sequences are LGHNA and YNFKEQ. Trimming took off 3 bases at V and 13 bases at J, with 16 bases between the two ends. This CDR3 comprises 13 residues. Here the CDR3 DNA reads TGTGCCAGCAGCCACTCGACTAGTCGGGAACAGTTCTTC. Amino acid sequence: CASSHSTSREQFF.

The chain uses TRBV27 and TRBJ2-2, with D perhaps matching TRBD2 (5 bases). The CDR3 contains 14 residues. Trimming took off 5 bases at V and 6 bases at J, with 13 bases between the two ends. CDR1 and CDR2 (germline): MNHEY, SMNVEV (reference sequence). CDR3 sequence (DNA): TGTGCCAGCAGTGGACGGCGGGCGGCCGGGGAGCTGTTTTTT. It codes for CASSGRRAAGELFF.